This TCR beta chain was captured by sequencing in a study of shared clonotypes between healthy human individuals (dated by TCRdb to about 2020). In the study overall: The cohort comprised a couple of women and a few men aged 18 to 49 years. Blood TCR repertoires of a handful of healthy adults were deeply sequenced to estimate repertoire size and the extent of clonotype sharing between individuals. For each donor, three plates each were used for CD4 naive and CD4 memory, two plates were used for CD8 naive, and one plate was used for CD8 memory. Libraries were prepared and TCR repertoires were sequenced by different laboratories using diverse techniques, in order to increase sequencing depth and limit assay-specific biases. Each donor's leukapheresis produced roughly between roughly 0.85 and 9.5 billion PBMCs.

A remark on this clone: Its antigen target is currently unknown. No qualities accompany the bases; no much larger clone lies one base away.

Points the paper makes about the study in general: Incomplete sequencing was indicated by rarefaction of sorted-subset datasets, despite the large sequencing depth. Pairwise subsampling indicated that sequencing depth was expected to affect the degree of clonotype sharing among donors. Sampling was restricted to blood, and TCR repertoires in tissue are likely to differ from TCR repertoires in blood. Because the study included only a small number of donors, the genetic and exposure-history diversity represented was limited. Approximately 5% of naive CD4, 3% to 4% of naive CD8, approximately 2.2% of memory CD4, and over 0.35% of memory CD8 clonotypes were shared across a few donors. Clonotypes shared by all four sorted-subset donors showed higher generation probabilities than non-shared clonotypes. Naive subsets generally had larger estimated clonotype richness than memory subsets did.

Donors were healthy HIV-negative adults with no recently reported acute infections or vaccinations. All donors were Caucasian adults living in Nashville, Tennessee, USA. CD4+ T cells were enriched by magnetic negative selection; naive cells were then positively selected on CD45RA, and the negative fraction formed the memory subset. After blood collection by leukapheresis, PBMCs were isolated using Ficoll-Histopaque density gradient centrifugation and then cryopreserved in the vapor phase of liquid nitrogen. Purity and quantity of every magnetically sorted T cell population were checked by analytical flow cytometry. Genomic DNA was isolated from each sorted fraction and quantified by UV absorbance on a Nanodrop 2000c. TCR CDR3 regions were amplified from genomic DNA by multiplex PCR using the deep immunoSEQ assay. Genomic DNA extracted from each cell subset was distributed evenly over all wells of several immunoSEQ 96-well plates, and each plate served as one replicate. For sorted subsets, about 200 ng genomic DNA, equal to some 28,000 T cell genomes, was loaded into each replicate PCR. Purified libraries were quantified with a Qubit 3.0 fluorometer, sized on a Bioanalyzer 2100, and re-quantified with the KAPA Library Quantification kit. Every immunoSEQ 96-well plate was sequenced on a separate single-read 150-cycle Illumina NextSeq 550 flow cell. The authors' analysis ran thus. Because the immunoSEQ output held only junctional sequences and lacked quality scores, the filtering could not match the filtering applied to full-length reads. To assign V/J genes and CDR3, sequences were annotated against IMGT germline references using PyIR, a Python wrapper for IgBLAST v1.9. Reads were removed for weak V/J assignments (E-value above 1e-6), missing CDR3, stop codons, out-of-frame junctions, or ambiguous translated residues. V3J clonotypes were defined as sequences sharing the same inferred V gene, J gene, and CDR3 amino acid sequence. The percentage overlap between two repertoires was calculated by dividing the number of shared unique clonotypes by the size of the smaller repertoire. Three approaches were used to assess repertoire richness: RTK rarefaction, the Chao1 estimator, and Recon v2.1 estimates of unobserved clonotypes. OLGA was used to compute generation probabilities for all TCRbeta clonotypes that the gDNA method yielded from a few donors. TCRdb took over this immuneACCESS table, retaining in-frame rearrangements with V and J assigned. Such tables are incomplete; in checked studies, under half of the missing clones stem from an unresolved V gene, and the remainder is unexplained. V, J and clone size are those of that table, while D and trimming were read from the DNA. For this sample the table gives about 670,000 clones, of which about two thirds were detected only once. Approximately 1.8% of the sample is held by the ten biggest clonotypes.

The CDR3 covers 15 residues, taking in both the cysteine and the phenylalanine. CDR3 DNA only is kept here, 45 bases in frame from base 1. CDR1 and CDR2, looked up from the germline V gene, are MRHNA and SNTAGT. Relative to germline, V is 7 bases shorter and J is 8 bases shorter, with 23 bases between their ends. The TCR sequence derives from a woman in her twenties or thirties in good health. Sequencing input: memory CD4+ T cells sorted from blood. What the cell subset or site label conveys for this sample: CD45RA-negative fraction. This chain joins TRBV6-4 to TRBJ1-1; D gene: possibly TRBD1, on 6 matching bases. The bases are TGTGCCAGCACTAGACTACGGGGGGGGGCTACCGAAGCTTTCTTT. Its protein product is CASTRLRGGATEAFF.